The 19 T cell receptor beta chains listed next were all sequenced from one sample in a study of blood T cells in healthy people across ages. The use of a sample-barcoded 5' primer and a J-beta primer mix characterized a second PCR of roughly 7 to 11 cycles. TCRdb reprocessed the 5' RACE reads with MiXCR, giving one entry per CDR3 protein. The repertoire includes approximately 290,000 distinct CDR3 sequences, 25% to 30% of them detected once, and over 25% sits in the top ten. The sample comprised blood. These receptors all come from a woman aged 70 to 79 in good health.

About this clonotype itself: Its ends do not fully match the called genes, so a read error is possible. The J gene is TRBJ2-1, the V gene TRBV24-1; TRBD1 aligns across 8 bases. The CDR3 has 15 residues. CDR1 and CDR2 from the germline V gene are KGHDR and SFDVKD. The CDR3 sequence: CATCDPGQGLNEQFF. The CDR3 bases are TGCGCCACCTGTGACCCCGGACAGGGTTTGAATGAGCAGTTCTTC.

In nucleotides, the CDR3 is TGTGCCACCAGCAGAGATCCTAGCGGGAGTCGGCAGTTCTTC. Translation: CATSRDPSGSRQFF. This rearrangement joins TRBV15 to TRBJ2-1; 10 bases fit TRBD2. Per the germline V gene, CDR1 is LNHNV and CDR2 is YYDKDF (reference sequence). V trimming: 0 bases; J trimming: 12 bases; junction bases outside the gene matches: 5. The CDR3 contains 14 residues. Variable domain in full (rest from reference TRBV15 and TRBJ2-1): DAMVIQNPRYQVTQFGKPVTLSCSQTLNHNVMYWYQQKSSQAPKLLFHYYDKDFNNEADTPDNFQSRRPNTSFCFLDIRSPGLGDTAMYLCATSRDPSGSRQFFGPGTRLTVL.

This clonotype was detected ten times or more. The CDR3 sequence is CSVEVGPNTGRVETQYF. DNA of the CDR3: TGCAGCGTTGAAGTCGGCCCAAATACAGGGAGGGTCGAGACCCAGTACTTC. The genes are TRBV29-1 and TRBJ2-5; D possibly corresponds to TRBD2 (7 bases). Germline lookup yields CDR1 SQVTM and CDR2 ANQGSEA. Trimming took off 1 base at V and 5 bases at J, with 23 bases between the two ends. This CDR3 is 17 amino acids long.

In its sample, this clonotype was seen a few times. The chain uses TRBV25-1 and TRBJ1-1; D remains ambiguous. CDR1 MGHDK and CDR2 SYGVNS come from the germline V gene. V shed 4 bases and J shed 0 bases, with 12 bases lying between them. There are 15 residues in the CDR3. In DNA form, the CDR3 reads TGTGCCAGCAGTGGAAATCAGCTTATGAACACTGAAGCTTTCTTT. It specifies CASSGNQLMNTEAFF.

This chain links TRBV6-5 with TRBJ1-3; TRBD1 aligns across 8 bases. The CDR3 spans 13 residues. Germline assignment: CDR1 MNHEY and CDR2 SVGAGI. Trimming removed 6 bases from V and 8 bases from J; junction bases left unmatched: 6. As DNA, the CDR3 is TGTGCCAGCAGGACAGGGGCCGTAGACACCATATATTTT. This codes for CASRTGAVDTIYF.

DNA of the CDR3: TGCAGTGCTAGAGACGTACGAGGGGTGCCGGAGCAGTTCTTC. It codes for CSARDVRGVPEQFF. The V and J genes are TRBV20-1 and TRBJ2-1; D might be TRBD1 or TRBD2, each matching 5 bases. Germline values: CDR1 DFQATT, CDR2 SNEGSKA (reference sequence). The V end lost 0 bases, the J end lost 10 bases, and 16 bases lay between the germline ends. The CDR3 length is 14 residues.

This clonotype showed up just a few times. The genes are TRBV2 and TRBJ1-1, with no clear D. Trimming stripped 4 bases from V and 1 base from J, with 10 bases between. Per germline, CDR1 SNHLY and CDR2 FYNNEI. The CDR3 loop spans 14 amino acids. The CDR3 DNA sequence: TGTGCCAGCAGTGTTCGGGGTGGGAACACTGAAGCTTTCTTT. The encoded protein is CASSVRGGNTEAFF. Full variable domain (rest looked up from reference TRBV2 and TRBJ1-1): EPEVTQTPSHQVTQMGQEVILRCVPISNHLYFYWYRQILGQKVEFLVSFYNNEISEKSEIFDDQFSVERPDGSNFTLKIRSTKLEDSAMYFCASSVRGGNTEAFFGQGTRLTVV.

This sequence joins TRBV2 and TRBJ2-7, with 8 positions matching TRBD1. The trim removed 3 bases at V and 0 bases at J, leaving 7 bases unmatched. Germline V CDR1 and CDR2: SNHLY, FYNNEI. The CDR3 is 16 amino acids. CDR3 amino acids: CASSDPTGTGSYEQYF. CDR3 bases: TGTGCCAGCAGTGACCCCACCGGGACAGGCTCCTACGAGCAGTACTTC.

This clonotype was seen a handful of times. The rearrangement links TRBV7-2 to TRBJ2-3; 7 bases agree with TRBD2. CDR3 length: 15 residues. Trimming removed 5 bases from V and 3 bases from J; junction bases left unmatched: 8. Germline assignment: CDR1 SGHTA and CDR2 FQGNSA. CDR3 loop: CASSRPSGGTDTQYF. In nucleotides, the CDR3 is TGTGCCAGCAGCCGCCCTAGCGGAGGAACAGATACGCAGTATTTT.

The gene calls are TRBV7-6 and TRBJ1-1; D remains unclear. The V gene's germline CDR1 is SGHVS and CDR2 FNYEAQ. The CDR3 runs to 14 residues. V was shortened by 0 bases and J by 1 base, with 6 bases between the two germline ends. Here the CDR3 reads CASSLAPPNTEAFF. CDR3 in DNA: TGTGCCAGCAGCTTAGCCCCCCCGAACACTGAAGCTTTCTTT.

The J gene is TRBJ2-1, the V gene TRBV15; TRBD1 might be the D (6 bases). CDR3 size: 13 residues. Looked up from germline, CDR1 is LNHNV and CDR2 is YYDKDF (reference sequence). The V and J ends lost 3 bases and 4 bases respectively, with 7 bases between them. Here the CDR3 DNA reads TGTGCCACCAGCAGCGACAGGTACAATGAGCAGTTCTTC. Residues: CATSSDRYNEQFF. Filled out from reference TRBV15 and TRBJ2-1, the complete variable domain reads DAMVIQNPRYQVTQFGKPVTLSCSQTLNHNVMYWYQQKSSQAPKLLFHYYDKDFNNEADTPDNFQSRRPNTSFCFLDIRSPGLGDTAMYLCATSSDRYNEQFFGPGTRLTVL.

The chain recombines TRBV7-9 with TRBJ2-1; tentative D call: TRBD1 (6 bases). CDR1 and CDR2 from the germline V gene are SEHNR and FQNEAQ (reference sequence). CDR3 length: 14 residues. V was shortened by 6 bases and J by 0 bases, with 9 bases between the two germline ends. The CDR3 region has the DNA TGTGCCAGCAGGAACAGGGACTCCTACAATGAGCAGTTCTTC. Translated: CASRNRDSYNEQFF.

Written as DNA, the CDR3 is TGCAGTGCTAGAGTTGAGGGACTCAACTACGAGCAGTACTTC. The encoded protein is CSARVEGLNYEQYF. This chain uses TRBV20-1 with TRBJ2-7; D perhaps matches TRBD2 (6 bases). Between the trimmed V and J ends, which lost 1 base and 3 bases, there was a span of 13 bases. This CDR3 has 14 residues. Germline CDR1 reads DFQATT; CDR2 reads SNEGSKA (reference sequence).

This chain links TRBV2 with TRBJ1-4; D uncertain. V lost 0 bases and J lost 7, with 0 bases in between. The CDR3 length is 11 residues. Germline V gene data show CDR1 as SNHLY and CDR2 as FYNNEI. The CDR3 DNA is TGTGCCAGCAGTGAAGCTGAAAAACTGTTTTTT. Protein product: CASSEAEKLFF.

Only a few counts were recorded for this clonotype. The gene calls are TRBV29-1 and TRBJ2-5; TRBD1 might be the D (6 bases). Germline lookup yields CDR1 SQVTM and CDR2 ANQGSEA. The CDR3 covers 11 residues. V lost 2 bases and J 5 bases, leaving 6 bases between the germline ends. CDR3 region: CSVERGETQYF. CDR3 DNA: TGCAGCGTTGAAAGGGGGGAGACCCAGTACTTC. The entire variable domain, with the rest obtained from reference TRBV29-1 and TRBJ2-5, is as follows: SAVISQKPSRDICQRGTSLTIQCQVDSQVTMMFWYRQQPGQSLTLIATANQGSEATYESGFVIDKFPISRPNLTFSTLTVSNMSPEDSSIYLCSVERGETQYFGPGTRLLVL.

This rearrangement joins TRBV7-6 to TRBJ2-1; 10 nucleotides line up with TRBD1. The V segment lost 5 bases and the J segment 12 bases; nucleotides outside the gene matches: 16. Germline V gives CDR1 SGHVS, CDR2 FNYEAQ. This CDR3 has 16 amino acids. Written as DNA, the CDR3 is TGTGCCAGCAGCCCCTTGCGGGGACAGGGGCTTCTAGGGCAGTTCTTC. Translating gives CASSPLRGQGLLGQFF.

The rearrangement links TRBV15 to TRBJ1-6, with D possibly matching TRBD1 (5 bases). The germline V and J ends were trimmed by 3 bases and 8 bases, with 14 bases remaining between them. CDR1 and CDR2 from the germline V gene are LNHNV and YYDKDF (reference sequence). This CDR3 is 15 amino acids long. The CDR3 nucleotides are TGTGCCACCAGCAGTGGAGCAGGGTCAGATTCACCCCTCCACTTT. Its translation: CATSSGAGSDSPLHF.

The rearrangement links TRBV3-1 to TRBJ1-3; D ambiguous. Germline values: CDR1 LGHDT, CDR2 YNNKEL (reference sequence). This CDR3 is built from 17 residues. V lost 2 bases and J lost 0, with 14 bases in between. The CDR3, as DNA: TGTGCCAGCAGCCAACAATACCGGTCCCACTCTGGAAACACCATATATTTT. Translation: CASSQQYRSHSGNTIYF.

A word on this clonotype: A single base separates this from a much larger clone, so it may be a read error. The chain uses TRBV10-3 and TRBJ2-1, with 7 bases matching TRBD2. Germline CDR1 ENHRY, CDR2 SYGVKD. J lost 5 bases, V lost 0 bases, and 10 bases had no gene match. This CDR3 is built from 17 residues. The CDR3 protein is CAISESRAPAGHNEQFF. The CDR3 DNA reads TGTGCCATCAGTGAGTCGAGAGCGCCAGCGGGACACAATGAGCAGTTCTTC.